This T cell receptor beta chain was sequenced during a study of blood T cells in healthy people across ages (dated by TCRdb to 2013 to 2016). A note on the overall study: In model experiments, template switching captured about one uniquely barcoded TCR beta cDNA molecule for every two T cells. To avoid experimental bias, donors of different ages were distributed randomly across sequencing lanes. To track age-related changes in TCR beta repertoire diversity, the study relied on deep sequencing normalized with unique cDNA molecular identifiers. Two additional independent replicas of 1 million unique cDNA reads from the same blood draw were analyzed for two donors (one aged 18 to 30 and one aged 80 or older). The donors were divided into four age groups: young (average around 15 years), middle-aged (about 40), aged (around 59) and long-lived (nearly 85).

Library method: 5' RACE. The sequencing machine was an Illumina HiSeq 2500. The second PCR ran for about 7 to 11 cycles and used a J-beta primer mix along with a sample-barcoded 5' primer. A template-switch 5' adaptor carrying 12 random nucleotides introduced a unique molecular identifier onto each TCR beta cDNA molecule. At least 2.5 million CDR3-containing paired-end reads were obtained from each sample. The Mint cDNA synthesis kit, primed by a TRBC-specific oligonucleotide, was used to synthesize first-strand cDNA from all RNA. After uracil-DNA glycosylase treatment, a first 18-cycle PCR used universal primers M1SS and BC2_uni_R on all cDNA. On the authors' methods: Normalization of each sample was performed by random selection of 1 million high-quality reads, each carrying a distinct molecular identifier. Instead of being binned into consensus sequences, reads with shared molecular identifiers were discarded. MiTCR, set to a Q25 quality threshold and the strictest error-elimination algorithm, was used for CDR3 identification, clonotype clustering and error correction. A nonparametric unseen species model with Euler transformation was used to estimate lower-bound total TCR beta diversity. TCRdb trimmed the raw reads at Q25, called clones with MiXCR and kept productive beta chains. Each CDR3 protein appears once, grouped with its most common genes and DNA. The V and J calls and clone size are TCRdb's, not the authors'. The sample yields about 1.4 million distinct CDR3 sequences; approximately 63% were counted once. The ten largest clones add up to roughly 6.3% of the sample.

What the study reported, not specific to this receptor: The percentage of naive T cells measured by flow cytometry correlated strongly with observed TCR beta diversity. Estimates of total diversity based on one million sequenced T cells were regarded as lower bounds and as underestimates. The long-lived group showed more naive CD4+ T cells, fewer expanded clones and increased TCR diversity than the aged group, suggesting age selection. Because the CMV infection status of the donors was unknown, age-related changes in expanded clonotypes may potentially have been confounded. As age increased, observed TCR beta diversity per million T cells dropped in a roughly linear way, and a significant reduction was already evident by age 40. Bulk unsorted PBMC profiling prevented conclusive comparison of naive and antigen-experienced compartments.

Including cysteine and phenylalanine, the CDR3 has 13 amino acids. Only the CDR3 DNA is retained, 39 bases long and in frame from the first base. CDR1 and CDR2 were assigned from the germline V gene (reference sequence) as DFQATT and SNEGSKA. Donors were 40 or so systemically healthy Caucasian individuals from Russia aged roughly 6 to 100 years. Each donor gave approximately 9.3 milliliters of peripheral blood, collected into EDTA-treated Vacutainer tubes. Ficoll-Paque density-gradient centrifugation was used to isolate PBMCs, with at least 7 million per sample. Total RNA was extracted from PBMCs with Trizol reagent, with at least 5.5 micrograms obtained per sample. For every donor, an aliquot of PBMCs went through flow cytometry to measure the percentages of naive CD45RAhigh/CD27high T cells. Comments on this clonotype: Its specific antigen is unknown. There are no base qualities to consult, and no much larger clone falls within one base.

Sequences were obtained from blood. Rearrangement joined TRBV20-1 to TRBJ2-5; the D gene is perhaps TRBD2, from 5 matching bases. Matching the DNA end better, TRBJ2-7 makes the J call doubtful. The clonotype was recovered from a man younger than 35 in good health. The CDR3: CSAREIAHYEQYF. The nucleotide sequence reads TGCAGTGCTAGAGAAATAGCGCACTACGAGCAGTACTTC.